These T cell receptor beta chains were read from a single sample in a study of identifying expanded T cells in peripheral blood. The assay was immunoSEQ multiplex PCR, and TCRdb's table has in-frame clones only and misses some. In the table there are some 100,000 clones, about 90% of which are singletons. Material: blood. The receptors were sampled from a person aged 18 to 70 in good health. CDR3s include the opening cysteine and the closing phenylalanine or tryptophan. The order of the fields is J gene, V gene, clone size, D gene, CDR3 protein, CDR3 DNA. D genes are given only for firm matches. Clone size is not always given. Where it is, it says once, few, many or a class for expanded clones.

J gene: TRBJ1-2
V gene: TRBV25-1
clone size: .
D gene: .
CDR3 protein: CASSSRNPLQEGTYGYTF
CDR3 DNA: TGTGCCAGCAGTTCCCGTAACCCTTTGCAGGAGGGAACCTATGGCTACACCTTC

J gene: TRBJ2-7
V gene: TRBV2
clone size: .
D gene: .
CDR3 protein: CASSLGRRGTYEQYF
CDR3 DNA: TGTGCCAGCAGCTTGGGCCGCCGAGGCACCTACGAGCAGTACTTC

J gene: TRBJ1-2
V gene: TRBV7-3
clone size: .
D gene: .
CDR3 protein: CASSLQGNEAGYTF
CDR3 DNA: TGTGCCAGCAGCTTACAAGGGAACGAAGCTGGCTACACCTTC

J gene: TRBJ1-1
V gene: TRBV4-2
clone size: .
D gene: .
CDR3 protein: CASSRYMGQKNTEAFF
CDR3 DNA: TGTGCCAGCAGCCGTTATATGGGGCAGAAGAACACTGAAGCTTTCTTT

J gene: TRBJ1-4
V gene: TRBV6-6
clone size: .
D gene: .
CDR3 protein: CASSPTGNNEKLFF
CDR3 DNA: TGTGCCAGCAGCCCGACAGGAAATAATGAAAAACTGTTTTTT

J gene: TRBJ1-1
V gene: TRBV7-2
clone size: .
D gene: .
CDR3 protein: CASKQGPDTEAFF
CDR3 DNA: TGTGCCAGCAAACAGGGTCCGGACACTGAAGCTTTCTTT

J gene: TRBJ1-2
V gene: TRBV18
clone size: .
D gene: .
CDR3 protein: CASSPQHGYTF
CDR3 DNA: TGTGCCAGCTCACCACAGCATGGCTACACCTTC

J gene: TRBJ2-7
V gene: TRBV6-5
clone size: .
D gene: .
CDR3 protein: CASKNGRGSYEQYF
CDR3 DNA: TGTGCCAGCAAAAACGGGCGGGGCTCCTACGAGCAGTACTTC

J gene: TRBJ1-3
V gene: TRBV30
clone size: .
D gene: .
CDR3 protein: CAWSGGQGGNTIYF
CDR3 DNA: TGTGCCTGGAGTGGGGGGCAGGGTGGAAACACCATATATTTT

J gene: TRBJ2-1
V gene: TRBV10-3
clone size: .
D gene: TRBD1
CDR3 protein: CASRLQGRVSDEQFF
CDR3 DNA: TGTGCCAGCCGACTACAGGGGCGGGTTTCTGATGAGCAGTTCTTC

J gene: TRBJ2-6
V gene: TRBV9
clone size: .
D gene: .
CDR3 protein: CASSDDRSSGANVLTF
CDR3 DNA: TGTGCCAGCAGCGACGACAGGAGCTCTGGGGCCAACGTCCTGACTTTC

J gene: TRBJ2-1
V gene: TRBV6-5
clone size: .
D gene: .
CDR3 protein: CASCRAPGENEQFF
CDR3 DNA: TGTGCCAGCTGCAGGGCACCTGGGGAGAATGAGCAGTTCTTC

J gene: TRBJ1-5
V gene: TRBV30
clone size: once
D gene: .
CDR3 protein: CAWSIQSNQPQHF
CDR3 DNA: TGTGCCTGGAGTATACAGAGCAATCAGCCCCAGCATTTT

J gene: TRBJ2-2
V gene: TRBV5-1
clone size: .
D gene: .
CDR3 protein: CASRLNTGELFF
CDR3 DNA: TGCGCCAGCAGGTTGAACACCGGGGAGCTGTTTTTT

J gene: TRBJ1-5
V gene: TRBV18
clone size: .
D gene: TRBD1
CDR3 protein: CASSQAAGTGVNQPQHF
CDR3 DNA: TGTGCCAGCTCCCAGGCCGCCGGGACAGGGGTCAATCAGCCCCAGCATTTT

J gene: TRBJ2-5
V gene: TRBV7-9
clone size: .
D gene: TRBD2
CDR3 protein: CASSLPLAGRETQYF
CDR3 DNA: TGTGCCAGCAGCTTACCGCTAGCGGGGCGGGAGACCCAGTACTTC

J gene: TRBJ2-3
V gene: TRBV11-2
clone size: .
D gene: .
CDR3 protein: CASSLDPSPDLTDTQYF
CDR3 DNA: TGTGCCAGCAGCTTAGACCCTAGCCCCGACCTCACAGATACGCAGTATTTT